The 12 T cell receptor beta chains listed next were all sequenced from one sample in a study of cytomegalovirus exposure and HLA in healthy donors (TCRdb year 2017). The library was built by means of the immunoSEQ multiplex PCR assay. The multiplex PCR relied on a mix of 60 forward primers for TCR Vbeta segments and 13 reverse primers for TCR Jbeta segments. Imported from immuneACCESS, the table was reduced by TCRdb to in-frame sequences with V and J called. These copies leave out some clones; in studies compared against another copy, an unresolved V gene accounts for under half, and the cause of the remainder is not known. Across this sample there are 200,000 to 250,000 clones, with roughly 84% seen only once. The ten most abundant clones make up 1.3% of the sample. Sequenced: PBMCs. These receptors were obtained from a human donor in good health.

The chain uses TRBV21-1 and TRBJ2-7; the table gives TRBD2 as D, unverified against the DNA. TRBV21-1 is deemed a pseudogene. This CDR3 comprises 15 residues. The CDR3 DNA reads TGTGCCAGCAGCAACCCGGGACTAGCGGCCTACGAGCAGTACTTC. It specifies CASSNPGLAAYEQYF.

Only a few counts were recorded for this clone. The same CDR3 can be traced to other DNA sequences in this sample. The chain recombines TRBV18 with TRBJ2-7, with a possible D match to TRBD1 (6 bases). V dropped 3 bases and J dropped 2 bases, with 8 bases sitting between them. This CDR3 has 13 residues. CDR1 is KGHSH and CDR2 is LQKENI in the germline V gene. CDR3 loop: CASSPGHPYEQYF. The CDR3 region has the DNA TGTGCCAGCTCACCGGGACACCCCTACGAGCAGTACTTC.

The gene calls are TRBV6-5 and TRBJ1-2; D ambiguous. Looked up from germline, CDR1 is MNHEY and CDR2 is SVGAGI. V was clipped by 0 bases and J by 2 bases, with 7 bases between them. There are 14 residues in the CDR3. The CDR3 loop is CASSYSLGNYGYTF. CDR3 coding DNA: TGTGCCAGCAGTTACTCGCTCGGGAACTATGGCTACACCTTC.

This chain links TRBV5-1 with TRBJ1-1; D is undetermined. Trimming removed 1 base at V and 0 bases at J, with 13 bases between. The CDR3 consists of 16 residues. The germline gives CDR1 SGHRS, CDR2 YFSETQ. The CDR3 DNA follows: TGCGCCAGCAGCTTGTGGGCAGCCCAGATGAACACTGAAGCTTTCTTT. Residues: CASSLWAAQMNTEAFF.

The V call is TRBV5-1, the J call TRBJ2-7, with D possibly being TRBD2 (6 bases). Germline CDR1 and CDR2: SGHRS and YFSETQ. Trimming took 0 bases from V and 6 from J, leaving 13 bases between them. The CDR3 covers 14 residues. DNA of the CDR3: TGCGCCAGCAGCTTGGATCAGGGAGGTGGCGAGCAGTACTTC. Translated: CASSLDQGGGEQYF.

The V and J genes are TRBV6-6 and TRBJ1-5; a weak D match, TRBD1 (6 bases). CDR3 size: 14 residues. V dropped 6 bases and J dropped 7 bases, with 16 bases sitting between them. Germline V CDR1 and CDR2: MNHNY, SVGAGI (reference sequence). The CDR3 bases are TGTGCCAGCAGAGAACAGGGAGAGGGCCAGCCCCAGCATTTT. It translates to CASREQGEGQPQHF.

This clone occurred a few times. J is TRBJ2-5 and V is TRBV7-9; 7 bases line up with TRBD2. CDR3 size: 14 residues. The junction had 7 bases not matched to a gene; V was cut back by 5 bases and J by 4 bases. The germline gives CDR1 SEHNR, CDR2 FQNEAQ (reference sequence). This CDR3 reads CASSPTGGRETQYF. The CDR3 DNA is TGTGCCAGCAGCCCCACGGGGGGTCGAGAGACCCAGTACTTC.

This rearrangement joins TRBV14 to TRBJ2-7, with D hard to call. The CDR3 totals 11 residues. Per germline, CDR1 SGHDN and CDR2 FVKESK. Trimming left V 1 base short and J 7 bases short, with 5 bases between. In DNA form, the CDR3 reads TGTGCCAGCAGCCAAGGGCGGGAGCAGTACTTC. Its translation is CASSQGREQYF.

The chain combines TRBV28 with TRBJ1-4; D unresolved. V was trimmed by 6 bases and J by 3 bases, leaving 17 bases between them. Germline values: CDR1 MDHEN, CDR2 SYDVKM. The CDR3 extends over 16 amino acids. This CDR3 is CASSQDVEGSNEKLFF. The CDR3 nucleotides are TGTGCCAGCAGCCAGGATGTGGAGGGATCTAATGAAAAACTGTTTTTT.

The rearrangement uses TRBV10-3 and TRBJ2-3; 9 bases align to TRBD2. V trimming: 4 bases; J trimming: 6 bases; junction bases outside the gene matches: 8. The CDR3 loop spans 15 amino acids. Germline CDR1 is ENHRY and CDR2 is SYGVKD. The CDR3 DNA reads as TGTGCCATCAGTGGTGGCTCTAGCGGGACTGATACGCAGTATTTT. Its protein product is CAISGGSSGTDTQYF.

V and J are TRBV18 and TRBJ2-1, with 7 bases lining up with TRBD2. The V gene end was trimmed by 3 bases and the J gene end by 6 bases; junction bases not matched to a gene: 5. Germline loops: CDR1 KGHSH, CDR2 LQKENI. This CDR3 comprises 14 residues. The CDR3 sequence is CASSPVGRGNEQFF. The CDR3 bases are TGTGCCAGCTCACCTGTAGGGAGGGGCAATGAGCAGTTCTTC.

The rearrangement joins TRBV30 to TRBJ2-2; 8 nucleotides match TRBD1. Germline CDR1 reads GTSNPN; CDR2 reads SVGIG (reference sequence). After removal of 3 bases from V and 7 bases from J, the junction contained 10 bases not matched to a gene. The CDR3 has 15 residues. The CDR3 nucleotides are TGTGCCTGGAGAACAGGACAGGGTGAAGGCGGGGAGCTGTTTTTT. Encoded protein: CAWRTGQGEGGELFF. The full variable domain, in which reference TRBV30 and TRBJ2-2 provide the parts outside the CDR3, is SQTIHQWPATLVQPVGSPLSLECTVEGTSNPNLYWYRQAAGRGLQLLFYSVGIGQISSEVPQNLSASRPQDRQFILSSKKLLLSDSGFYLCAWRTGQGEGGELFFGEGSRLTVL.